The text below deals with one T cell receptor (beta chain). The antigen is undetermined. The PCR had 60 Vbeta and 13 Jbeta primers. TCRdb keeps only in-frame clones here, not all; method: immunoSEQ multiplex PCR. The sample yields 200,000 or so clones, around 80% seen once. The CDR3 has 15 residues. V trimming: 4 bases; J trimming: 1 base; junction bases outside the gene matches: 2. Germline CDR1 reads WNHNN; CDR2 reads SYGVQD (reference sequence). This sample is drawn from a study of cytomegalovirus exposure and HLA in healthy donors. Study outcomes and limitations: Sequencing likely generated an artifact that appeared as a cluster of highly shared sequence variants. Associated with HLA alleles at 0.05 false discovery rate in a later analysis were some 18,000 TCR beta sequences.

V is TRBV10-1 and J is TRBJ2-1, with 9 bases aligning to TRBD2. This receptor was obtained from a man in his fifties or sixties in good health and CMV-seronegative. The sample taken for sequencing was PBMCs. The CDR3 region is CASSGAGGSYNEQFF. CDR3 DNA sequence: TGCGCCAGCAGTGGGGCGGGAGGGTCCTACAATGAGCAGTTCTTC.